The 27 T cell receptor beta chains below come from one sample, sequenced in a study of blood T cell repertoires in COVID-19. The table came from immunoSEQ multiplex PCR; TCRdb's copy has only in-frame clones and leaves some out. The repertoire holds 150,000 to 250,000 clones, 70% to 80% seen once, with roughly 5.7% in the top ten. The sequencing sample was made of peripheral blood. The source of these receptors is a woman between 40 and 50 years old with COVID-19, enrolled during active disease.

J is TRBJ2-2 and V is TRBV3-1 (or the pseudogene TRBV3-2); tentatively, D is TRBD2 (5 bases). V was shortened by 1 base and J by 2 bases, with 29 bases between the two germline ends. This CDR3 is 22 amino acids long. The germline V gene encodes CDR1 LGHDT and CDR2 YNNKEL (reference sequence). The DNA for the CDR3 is TGTGCCAGCAGCCAAGGGAGGACGGGTCTCGGTCGTGGCGGATCCAACACCGGGGAGCTGTTTTTT. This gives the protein CASSQGRTGLGRGGSNTGELFF.

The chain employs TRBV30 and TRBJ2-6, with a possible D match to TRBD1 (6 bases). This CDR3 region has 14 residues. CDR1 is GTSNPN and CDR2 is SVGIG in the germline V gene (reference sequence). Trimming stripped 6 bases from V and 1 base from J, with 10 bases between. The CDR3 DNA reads TGTGCCTGCCAACAGGGTTCTGGGGCCAACGTCCTGACTTTC. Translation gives CACQQGSGANVLTF.

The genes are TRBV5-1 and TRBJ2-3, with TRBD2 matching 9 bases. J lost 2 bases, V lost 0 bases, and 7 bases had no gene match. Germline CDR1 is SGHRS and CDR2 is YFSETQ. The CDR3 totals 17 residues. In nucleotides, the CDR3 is TGCGCCAGCAGCTTGGTAGCTAGCGGGACCATCACAGATACGCAGTATTTT. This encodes CASSLVASGTITDTQYF.

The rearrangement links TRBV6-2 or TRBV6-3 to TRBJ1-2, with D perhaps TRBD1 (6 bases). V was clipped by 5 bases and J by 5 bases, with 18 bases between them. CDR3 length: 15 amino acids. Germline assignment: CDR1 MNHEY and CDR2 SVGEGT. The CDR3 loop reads CASSDPSGVRYGYTF. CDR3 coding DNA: TGTGCCAGCAGTGACCCGTCAGGGGTGAGATATGGCTACACCTTC.

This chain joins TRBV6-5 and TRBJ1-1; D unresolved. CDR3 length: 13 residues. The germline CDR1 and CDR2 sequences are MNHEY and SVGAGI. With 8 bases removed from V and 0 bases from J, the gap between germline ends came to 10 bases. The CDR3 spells CASLAVMNTEAFF. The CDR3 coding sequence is TGTGCCAGCCTCGCGGTTATGAACACTGAAGCTTTCTTT.

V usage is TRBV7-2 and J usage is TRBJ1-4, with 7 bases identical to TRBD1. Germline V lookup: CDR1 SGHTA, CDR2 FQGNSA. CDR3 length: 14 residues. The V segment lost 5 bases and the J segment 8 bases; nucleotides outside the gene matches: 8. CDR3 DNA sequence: TGTGCCAGCAGCAAGACAGGGAGTGGGGAAAAACTGTTTTTT. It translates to CASSKTGSGEKLFF.

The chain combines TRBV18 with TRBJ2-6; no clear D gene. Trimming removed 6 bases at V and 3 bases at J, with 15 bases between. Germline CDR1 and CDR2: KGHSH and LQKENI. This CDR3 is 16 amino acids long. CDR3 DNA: TGTGCCAGCTCTGCCCCGGTTGGAGTTGGGGCCAACGTCCTGACTTTC. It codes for CASSAPVGVGANVLTF.

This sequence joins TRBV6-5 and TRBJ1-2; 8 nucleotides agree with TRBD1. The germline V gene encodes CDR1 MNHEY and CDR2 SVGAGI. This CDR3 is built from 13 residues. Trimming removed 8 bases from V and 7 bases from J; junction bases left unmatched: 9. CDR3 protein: CASLATGVGGYTF. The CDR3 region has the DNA TGTGCCAGCCTCGCGACAGGGGTTGGTGGCTACACCTTC.

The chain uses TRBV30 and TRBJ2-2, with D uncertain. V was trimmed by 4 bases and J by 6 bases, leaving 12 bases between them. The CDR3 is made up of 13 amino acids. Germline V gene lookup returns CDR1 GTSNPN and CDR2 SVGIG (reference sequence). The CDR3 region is CAWTRVGSGELFF. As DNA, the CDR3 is TGTGCCTGGACCCGGGTCGGGTCCGGGGAGCTGTTTTTT.

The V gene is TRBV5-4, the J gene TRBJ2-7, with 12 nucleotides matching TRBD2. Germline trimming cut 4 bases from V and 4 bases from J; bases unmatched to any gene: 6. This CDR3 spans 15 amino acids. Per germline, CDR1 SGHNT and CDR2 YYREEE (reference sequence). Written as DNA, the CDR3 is TGTGCCAGCAGCCGGCCCGGGACTAGCGGGTACGAGCAGTACTTC. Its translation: CASSRPGTSGYEQYF.

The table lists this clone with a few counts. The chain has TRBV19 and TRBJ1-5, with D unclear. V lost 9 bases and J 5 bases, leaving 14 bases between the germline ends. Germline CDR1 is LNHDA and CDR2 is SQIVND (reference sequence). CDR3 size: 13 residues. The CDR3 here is CASSRSSDQPQHF. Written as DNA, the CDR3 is TGTGCCAGCTCCCGTAGCTCGGATCAGCCCCAGCATTTT.

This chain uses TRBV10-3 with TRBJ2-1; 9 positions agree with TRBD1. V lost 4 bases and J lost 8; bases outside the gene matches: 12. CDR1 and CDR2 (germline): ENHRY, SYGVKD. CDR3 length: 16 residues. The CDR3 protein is CAISGGTGFDRDEQFF. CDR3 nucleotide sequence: TGTGCCATCAGTGGTGGGACAGGGTTTGATCGGGATGAGCAGTTCTTC.

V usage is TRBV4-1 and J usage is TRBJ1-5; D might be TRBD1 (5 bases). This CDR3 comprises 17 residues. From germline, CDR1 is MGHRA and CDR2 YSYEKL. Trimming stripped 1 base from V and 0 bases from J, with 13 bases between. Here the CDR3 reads CASSQGSTVYSNQPQHF. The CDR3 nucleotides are TGCGCCAGCAGCCAAGGATCGACAGTTTATAGCAATCAGCCCCAGCATTTT.

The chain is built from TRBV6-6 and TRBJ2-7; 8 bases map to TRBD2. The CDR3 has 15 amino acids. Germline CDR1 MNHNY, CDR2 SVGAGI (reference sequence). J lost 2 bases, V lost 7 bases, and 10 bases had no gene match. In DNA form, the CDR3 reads TGTGCCAGCACTGGATCCGGGACTAGTCCCTACGAGCAGTACTTC. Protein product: CASTGSGTSPYEQYF.

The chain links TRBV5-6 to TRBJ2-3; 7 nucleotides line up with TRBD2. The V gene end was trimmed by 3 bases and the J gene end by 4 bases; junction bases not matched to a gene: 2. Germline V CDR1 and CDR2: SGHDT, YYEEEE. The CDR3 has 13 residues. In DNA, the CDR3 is TGTGCCAGCAGCTCAAGCGGGGCAGATACGCAGTATTTT. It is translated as CASSSSGADTQYF.

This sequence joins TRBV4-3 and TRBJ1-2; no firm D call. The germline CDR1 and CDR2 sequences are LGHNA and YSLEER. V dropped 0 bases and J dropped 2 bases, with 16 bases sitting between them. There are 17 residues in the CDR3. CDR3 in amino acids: CASSQDGHPAQNYGYTF. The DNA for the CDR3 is TGCGCCAGCAGCCAAGATGGGCATCCCGCTCAGAACTATGGCTACACCTTC.

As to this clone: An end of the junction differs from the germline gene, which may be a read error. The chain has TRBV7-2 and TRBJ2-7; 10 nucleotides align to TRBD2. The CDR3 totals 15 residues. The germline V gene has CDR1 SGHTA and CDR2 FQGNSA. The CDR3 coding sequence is TGTGCCAGCAACTTAGGTCTAGCGGGAGCCTACGAGCAGTACTTC. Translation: CASNLGLAGAYEQYF.

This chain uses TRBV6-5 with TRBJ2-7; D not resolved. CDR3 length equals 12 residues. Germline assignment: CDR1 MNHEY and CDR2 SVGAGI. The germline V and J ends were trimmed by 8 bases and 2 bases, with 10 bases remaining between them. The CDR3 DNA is TGTGCCAGCTTGGCGGAAGCCTACGAGCAGTACTTC. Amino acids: CASLAEAYEQYF.

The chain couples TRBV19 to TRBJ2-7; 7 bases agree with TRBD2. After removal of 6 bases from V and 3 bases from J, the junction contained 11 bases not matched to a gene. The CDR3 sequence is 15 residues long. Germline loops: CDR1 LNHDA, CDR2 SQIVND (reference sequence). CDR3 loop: CASSRGGGSFYEQYF. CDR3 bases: TGTGCCAGTAGCCGTGGGGGGGGTTCTTTCTACGAGCAGTACTTC. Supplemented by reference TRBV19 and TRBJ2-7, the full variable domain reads DGGITQSPKYLFRKEGQNVTLSCEQNLNHDAMYWYRQDPGQGLRLIYYSQIVNDFQKGDIAEGYSVSREKKESFPLTVTSAQKNPTAFYLCASSRGGGSFYEQYFGPGTRLTVT.

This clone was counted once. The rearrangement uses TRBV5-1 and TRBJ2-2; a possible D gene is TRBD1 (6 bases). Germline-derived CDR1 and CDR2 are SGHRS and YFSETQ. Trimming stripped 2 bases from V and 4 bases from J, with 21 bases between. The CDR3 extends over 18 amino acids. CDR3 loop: CASSLTGTQLTSTGELFF. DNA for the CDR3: TGCGCCAGCAGCTTAACCGGGACACAACTCACGAGCACCGGGGAGCTGTTTTTT.

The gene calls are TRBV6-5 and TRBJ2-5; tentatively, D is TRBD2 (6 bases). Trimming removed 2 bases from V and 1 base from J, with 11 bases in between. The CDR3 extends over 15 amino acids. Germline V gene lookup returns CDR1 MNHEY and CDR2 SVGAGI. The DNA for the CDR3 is TGTGCCAGCAGTTACACTAGCTGGGGCCAAGAGACCCAGTACTTC. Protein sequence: CASSYTSWGQETQYF.

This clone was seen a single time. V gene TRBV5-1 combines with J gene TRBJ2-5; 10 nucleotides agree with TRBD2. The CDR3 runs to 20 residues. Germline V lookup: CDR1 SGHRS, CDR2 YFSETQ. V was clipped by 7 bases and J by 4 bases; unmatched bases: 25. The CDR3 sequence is CASGRQGRSSGSSTGETQYF. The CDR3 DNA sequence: TGCGCCAGCGGCCGACAGGGGCGGTCTAGCGGGAGTTCTACGGGAGAGACCCAGTACTTC.

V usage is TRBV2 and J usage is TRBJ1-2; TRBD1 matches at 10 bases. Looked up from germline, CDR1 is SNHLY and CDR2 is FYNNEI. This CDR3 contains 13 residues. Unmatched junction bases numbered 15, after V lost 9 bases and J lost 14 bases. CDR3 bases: TGTGCCAGTTGTGGGACAGGGGTTTGTGTAGCAACCTTC. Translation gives CASCGTGVCVATF. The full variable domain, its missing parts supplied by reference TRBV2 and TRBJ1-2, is EPEVTQTPSHQVTQMGQEVILRCVPISNHLYFYWYRQILGQKVEFLVSFYNNEISEKSEIFDDQFSVERPDGSNFTLKIRSTKLEDSAMYFCASCGTGVCVATFGSGTRLTVV.

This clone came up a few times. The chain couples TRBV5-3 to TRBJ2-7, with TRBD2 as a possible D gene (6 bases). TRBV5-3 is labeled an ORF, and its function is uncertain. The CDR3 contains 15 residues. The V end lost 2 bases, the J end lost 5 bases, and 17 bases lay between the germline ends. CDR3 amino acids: CARSFRDSSHNEQYF. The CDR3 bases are TGTGCCAGAAGCTTCCGGGACTCTTCCCACAACGAGCAGTACTTC.

The CDR3 loop is CASSADSNEKLFF. DNA for the CDR3: TGTGCCAGCAGCGCCGACAGCAATGAAAAACTGTTTTTT. The gene calls are TRBV7-8 and TRBJ1-4; tentatively, D is TRBD1 (5 bases). The CDR3 totals 13 residues. Germline V gene lookup returns CDR1 SGHVS and CDR2 FQNEAQ. Deletions cut 5 bases from V and 5 bases from J, with 9 bases between.

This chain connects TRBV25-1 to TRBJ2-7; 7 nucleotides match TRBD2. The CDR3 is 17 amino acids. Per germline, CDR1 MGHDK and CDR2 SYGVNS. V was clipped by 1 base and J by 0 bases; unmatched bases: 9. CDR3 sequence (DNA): TGTGCCAGCAGTGAATCTGTGGCTAGCGGTACCTCCTACGAGCAGTACTTC. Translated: CASSESVASGTSYEQYF.

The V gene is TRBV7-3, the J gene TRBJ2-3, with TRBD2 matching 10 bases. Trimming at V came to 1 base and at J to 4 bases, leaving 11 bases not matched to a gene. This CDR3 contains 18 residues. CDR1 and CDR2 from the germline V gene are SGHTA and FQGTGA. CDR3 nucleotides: TGTGCCAGCAGCTTAAGGAGTAGCGGGGGGCTCTGGCCAGATACGCAGTATTTT. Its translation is CASSLRSSGGLWPDTQYF.